This T cell receptor (beta chain) was sequenced in a study of cytomegalovirus exposure and HLA in healthy donors. Findings of the study overall: CMV antigen specificity of three CMV-associated chains was confirmed in vitro.

As to this clone: The antigen remains undetermined.

The study ran its PCR with 60 Vbeta and 13 Jbeta primers. Libraries were prepared by immunoSEQ multiplex PCR; TCRdb keeps only in-frame clonotypes and omits some of them. The sample holds over 100,000 clones, around 64% seen once. The CDR3 consists of 15 residues. The germline gives CDR1 LNHDA, CDR2 SQIVND (reference sequence). The V and J ends lost 3 bases and 1 base, in that order; junction bases with no gene match: 1. The chain employs TRBV19 and TRBJ2-2; 8 nucleotides agree with TRBD2. The receptor comes from a man aged 25 to 40 in good health and CMV-seropositive. The sequencing input was PBMCs. The CDR3 DNA reads as TGTGCCAGTAGTATGGCGGGGGGGAACACCGGGGAGCTGTTTTTT. Translating it yields CASSMAGGNTGELFF.